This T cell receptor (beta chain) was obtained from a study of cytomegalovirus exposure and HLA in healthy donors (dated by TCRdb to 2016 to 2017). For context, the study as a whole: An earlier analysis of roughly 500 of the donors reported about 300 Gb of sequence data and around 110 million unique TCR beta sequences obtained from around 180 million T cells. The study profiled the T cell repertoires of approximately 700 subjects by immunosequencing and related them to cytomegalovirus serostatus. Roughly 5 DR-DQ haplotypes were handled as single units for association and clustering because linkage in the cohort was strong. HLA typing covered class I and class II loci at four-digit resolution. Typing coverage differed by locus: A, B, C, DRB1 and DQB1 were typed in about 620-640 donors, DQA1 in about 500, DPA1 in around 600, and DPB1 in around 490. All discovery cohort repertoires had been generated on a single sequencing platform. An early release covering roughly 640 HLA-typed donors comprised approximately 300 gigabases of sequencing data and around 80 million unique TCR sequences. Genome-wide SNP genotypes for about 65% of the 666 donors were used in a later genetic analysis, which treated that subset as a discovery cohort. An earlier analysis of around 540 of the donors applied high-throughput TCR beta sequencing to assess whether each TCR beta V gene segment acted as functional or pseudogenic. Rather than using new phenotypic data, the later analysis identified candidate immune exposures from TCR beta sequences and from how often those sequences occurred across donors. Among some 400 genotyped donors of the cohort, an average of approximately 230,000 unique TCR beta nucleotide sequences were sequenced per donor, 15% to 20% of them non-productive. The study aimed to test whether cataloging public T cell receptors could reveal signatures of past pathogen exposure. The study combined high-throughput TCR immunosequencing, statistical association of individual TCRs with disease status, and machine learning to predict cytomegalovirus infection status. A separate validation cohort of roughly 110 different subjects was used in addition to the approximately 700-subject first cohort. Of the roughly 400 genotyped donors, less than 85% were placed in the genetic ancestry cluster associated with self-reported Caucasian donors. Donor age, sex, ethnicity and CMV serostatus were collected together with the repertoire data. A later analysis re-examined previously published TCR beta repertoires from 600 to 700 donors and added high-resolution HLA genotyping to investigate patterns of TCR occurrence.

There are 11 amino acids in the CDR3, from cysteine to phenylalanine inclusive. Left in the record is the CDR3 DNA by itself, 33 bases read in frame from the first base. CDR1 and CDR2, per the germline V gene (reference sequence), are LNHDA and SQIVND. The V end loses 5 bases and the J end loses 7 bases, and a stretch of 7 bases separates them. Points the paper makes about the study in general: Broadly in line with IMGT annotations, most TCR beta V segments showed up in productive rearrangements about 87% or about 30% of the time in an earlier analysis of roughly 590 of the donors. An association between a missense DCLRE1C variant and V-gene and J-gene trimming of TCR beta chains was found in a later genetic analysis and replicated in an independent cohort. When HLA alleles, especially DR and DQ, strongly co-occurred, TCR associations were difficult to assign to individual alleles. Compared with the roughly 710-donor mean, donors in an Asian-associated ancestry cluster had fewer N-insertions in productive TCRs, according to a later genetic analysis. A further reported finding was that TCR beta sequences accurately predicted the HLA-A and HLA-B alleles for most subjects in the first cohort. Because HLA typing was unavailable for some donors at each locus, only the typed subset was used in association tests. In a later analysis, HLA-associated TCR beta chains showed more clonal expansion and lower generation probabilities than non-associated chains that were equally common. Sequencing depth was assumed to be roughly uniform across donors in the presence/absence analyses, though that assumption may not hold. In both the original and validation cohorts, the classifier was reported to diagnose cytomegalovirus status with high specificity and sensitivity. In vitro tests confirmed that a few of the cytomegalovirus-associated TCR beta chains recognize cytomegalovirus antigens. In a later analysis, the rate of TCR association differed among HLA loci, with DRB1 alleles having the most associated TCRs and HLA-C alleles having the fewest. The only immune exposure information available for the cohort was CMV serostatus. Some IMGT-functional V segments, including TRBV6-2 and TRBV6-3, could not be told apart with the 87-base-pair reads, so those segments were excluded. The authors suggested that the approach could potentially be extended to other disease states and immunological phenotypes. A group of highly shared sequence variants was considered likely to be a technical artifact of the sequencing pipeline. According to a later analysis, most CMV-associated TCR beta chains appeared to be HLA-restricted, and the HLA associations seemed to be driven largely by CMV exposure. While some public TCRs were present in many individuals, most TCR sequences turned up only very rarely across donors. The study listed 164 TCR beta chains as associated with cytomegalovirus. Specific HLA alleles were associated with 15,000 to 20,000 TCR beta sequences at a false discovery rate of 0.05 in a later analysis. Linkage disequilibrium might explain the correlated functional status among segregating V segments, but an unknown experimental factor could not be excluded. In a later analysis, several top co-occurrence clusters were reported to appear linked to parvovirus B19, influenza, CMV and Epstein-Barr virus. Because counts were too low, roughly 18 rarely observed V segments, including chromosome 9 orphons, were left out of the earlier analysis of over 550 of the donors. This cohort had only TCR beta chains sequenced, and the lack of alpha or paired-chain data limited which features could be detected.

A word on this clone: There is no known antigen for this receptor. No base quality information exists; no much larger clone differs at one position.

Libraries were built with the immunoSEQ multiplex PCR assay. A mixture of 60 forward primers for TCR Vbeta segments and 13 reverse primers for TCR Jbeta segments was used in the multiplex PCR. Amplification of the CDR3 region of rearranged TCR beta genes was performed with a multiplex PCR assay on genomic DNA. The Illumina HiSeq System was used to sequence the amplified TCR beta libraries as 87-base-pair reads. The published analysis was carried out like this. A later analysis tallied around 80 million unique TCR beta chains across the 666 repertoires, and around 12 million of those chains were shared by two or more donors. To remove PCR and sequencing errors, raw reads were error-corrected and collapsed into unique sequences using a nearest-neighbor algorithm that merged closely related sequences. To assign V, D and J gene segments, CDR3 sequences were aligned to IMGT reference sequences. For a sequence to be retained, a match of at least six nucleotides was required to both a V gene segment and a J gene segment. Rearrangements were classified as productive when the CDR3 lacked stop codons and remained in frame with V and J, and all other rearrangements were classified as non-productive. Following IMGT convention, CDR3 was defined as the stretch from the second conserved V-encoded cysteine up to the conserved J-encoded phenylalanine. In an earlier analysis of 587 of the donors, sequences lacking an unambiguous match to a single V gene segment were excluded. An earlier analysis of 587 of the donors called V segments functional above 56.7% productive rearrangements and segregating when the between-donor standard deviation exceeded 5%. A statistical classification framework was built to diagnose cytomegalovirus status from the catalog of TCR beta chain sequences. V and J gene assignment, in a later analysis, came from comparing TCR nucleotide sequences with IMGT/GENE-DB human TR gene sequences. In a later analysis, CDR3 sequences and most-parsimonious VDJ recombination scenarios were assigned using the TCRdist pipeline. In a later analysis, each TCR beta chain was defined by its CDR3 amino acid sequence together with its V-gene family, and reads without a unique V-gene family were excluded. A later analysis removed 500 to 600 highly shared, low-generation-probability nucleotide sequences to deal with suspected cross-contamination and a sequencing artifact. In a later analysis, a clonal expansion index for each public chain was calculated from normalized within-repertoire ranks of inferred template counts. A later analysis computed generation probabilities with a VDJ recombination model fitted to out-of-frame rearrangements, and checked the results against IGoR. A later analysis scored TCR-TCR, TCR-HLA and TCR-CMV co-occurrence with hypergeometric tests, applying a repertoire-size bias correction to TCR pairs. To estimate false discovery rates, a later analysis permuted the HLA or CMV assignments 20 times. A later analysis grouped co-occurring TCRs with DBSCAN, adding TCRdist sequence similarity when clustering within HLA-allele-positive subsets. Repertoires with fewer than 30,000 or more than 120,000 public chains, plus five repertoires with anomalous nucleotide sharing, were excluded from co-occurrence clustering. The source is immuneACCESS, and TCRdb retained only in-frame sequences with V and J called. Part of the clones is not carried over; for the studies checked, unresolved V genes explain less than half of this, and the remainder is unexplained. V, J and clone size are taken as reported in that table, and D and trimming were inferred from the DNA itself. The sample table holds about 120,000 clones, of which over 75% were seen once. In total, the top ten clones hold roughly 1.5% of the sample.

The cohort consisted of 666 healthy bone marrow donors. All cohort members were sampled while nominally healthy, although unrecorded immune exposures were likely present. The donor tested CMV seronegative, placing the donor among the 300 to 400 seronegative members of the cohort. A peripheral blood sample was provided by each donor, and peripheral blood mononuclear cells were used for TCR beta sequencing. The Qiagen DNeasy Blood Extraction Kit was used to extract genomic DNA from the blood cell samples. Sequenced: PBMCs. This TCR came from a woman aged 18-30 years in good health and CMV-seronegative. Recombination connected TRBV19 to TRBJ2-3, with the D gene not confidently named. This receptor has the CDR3 CASSSLYTQYF. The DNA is TGTGCCAGTAGTTCACTGTATACGCAGTATTTT.